This T cell receptor (beta chain) was sequenced during a study of T cell responses to AZD1222 COVID-19 vaccine. Regarding this clone: Its antigen is still unknown.

The CDR3 covers 14 residues. V lost 5 bases, J lost 7 bases, and 15 bases lay in between. Per the germline V gene, CDR1 is MNHEY and CDR2 is SVGAGI. Study-level findings and limits: Spike-spanning, vaccine-associated CD4 TCRs were dominant at 160-218 and 743-854. Increases in Spike-specific TCR breadth and depth were seen after two AZD1222 doses. Repertoires were obtained solely post-peak T cell response.

Sequenced by immunoSEQ multiplex PCR; TCRdb stores in-frame clones only, minus some. The sample holds about 160,000 clones, 92% seen once. The specimen was peripheral blood, collected on day 0 of MenACWY control vaccination. The chain links TRBV6-5 to TRBJ1-5; no reliable D call. The TCR originated in an adult in good health. This chain's CDR3 is CASSPQRPDQPQHF. The CDR3 DNA reads TGTGCCAGCAGTCCTCAACGGCCGGACCAGCCCCAGCATTTT.